Listed below are T cell receptor beta chains from one sample, sequenced in a study of Tregs in tolerant kidney transplant recipients. Assay used: immunoSEQ multiplex PCR; TCRdb lists only in-frame clones, some missing. This sample has 50,000 to 75,000 clones, with 98% found just once. The sequencing used Tregs from blood, collected before the transplant. The receptors originated from a human donor who received a combined kidney and bone marrow transplant. CDR3s include the opening cysteine and the closing phenylalanine or tryptophan. The D gene is left open where the match is weak. Clone size is given for some rows only: seen once, a few or many times, or a class if the clone is expanded.

>17|-|-|TRBJ2-5|TRBV5-1
TGCGCCAGCAGCTTGGTTAGGCAGGGCCCTAGGAGAGAGACCCAGTACTTC
CASSLVRQGPRRETQYF
>13|-|-|TRBJ2-7|TRBV5-4
TGTGCCAGCAGCACAGAGACAGCGTACGAGCAGTACTTC
CASSTETAYEQYF
>13|-|-|TRBJ2-2|TRBV2
TGTGCCAGCAGCGCCTCAGGGACCGGGGAGCTGTTTTTT
CASSASGTGELFF
>13|-|-|TRBJ1-1|TRBV7-3
TGTGCCAGCAGCCCACAGCCGAACACTGAAGCTTTCTTT
CASSPQPNTEAFF
>13|-|-|TRBJ2-5|TRBV5-1
TGCGCCAGCAGCCGCTCAGGGGAAGAGACCCAGTACTTC
CASSRSGEETQYF
>16|TRBD2|once|TRBJ2-2|TRBV25-1
TGTGCCAGCAGTGGGCGCGGCGGGAGGGCCACCGGGGAGCTGTTTTTT
CASSGRGGRATGELFF
>15|-|once|TRBJ2-3|TRBV4-2
TGTGCCAGCAGCCAAGGTTTCGGGTTCACAGATACGCAGTATTTT
CASSQGFGFTDTQYF
>14|-|-|TRBJ2-1|TRBV27
TGTGCCAGCAGTAGCGGGTGGTCCTACAATGAGCAGTTCTTC
CASSSGWSYNEQFF
>17|-|-|TRBJ1-2|TRBV4-3
TGCGCCAGCAGCCAAGCGGCGAAAGCAGGGATCATCTATGGCTACACCTTC
CASSQAAKAGIIYGYTF
>15|TRBD1|-|TRBJ2-3|TRBV10-3
TGTGCCATCAGTGGATGGGGACAGGCCACAGATACGCAGTATTTT
CAISGWGQATDTQYF